This TCR beta chain comes out of a study of blood T cell repertoires in COVID-19. Study summary: From T cells, B-cell-depleted T cells, or PBMCs came the material, which was cDNA or gDNA.

Data came from immunoSEQ multiplex PCR; TCRdb stores just in-frame clones and leaves some out. The top ten hold about 9.5% of the sample, which has around 310,000 clones, about 89% seen once. Participants reported their clinical history, and cohort assignment relied on those reports. Cohort 3 donors were reported recovered after two negative PCRs, clearance, or symptom resolution. The sequence was collected from a woman between 40 and 50 years old who had recovered from COVID-19. Sequencing was carried out using PBMCs or T cells enriched from blood (not recorded which).

CDR3 bases: TGTGCCAGCACAGCGGGGGGCTCCCTCTCTGGGGCCAACGTCCTGACTTTC. Amino acid sequence: CASTAGGSLSGANVLTF. The chain links TRBV2 to TRBJ2-6, with 9 positions matching TRBD2. This CDR3 is built from 17 residues. V was clipped by 7 bases and J by 0 bases; unmatched bases: 7. Germline loops: CDR1 SNHLY, CDR2 FYNNEI.